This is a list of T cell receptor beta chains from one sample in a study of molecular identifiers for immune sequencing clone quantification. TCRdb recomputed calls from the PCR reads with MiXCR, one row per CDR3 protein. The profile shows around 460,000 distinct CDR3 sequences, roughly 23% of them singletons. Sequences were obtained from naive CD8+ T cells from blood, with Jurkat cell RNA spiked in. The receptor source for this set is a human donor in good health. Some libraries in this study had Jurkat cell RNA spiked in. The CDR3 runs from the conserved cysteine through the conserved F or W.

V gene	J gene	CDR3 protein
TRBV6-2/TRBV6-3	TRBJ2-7	CASILSRDAAYEQYF
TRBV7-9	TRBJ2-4	CASSLTSGYIQYF
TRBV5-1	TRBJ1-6	CASSLGPYTGNSPLHF
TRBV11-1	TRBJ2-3	CASSLEGNTQYF
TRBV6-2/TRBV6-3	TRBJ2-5	CASTKTGEGRETQYF
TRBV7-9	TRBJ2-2	CASSLASEGITGELFF
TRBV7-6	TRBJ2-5	CASSLDSGEQETQYF
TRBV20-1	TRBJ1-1	CSAVFPSGAEAFF
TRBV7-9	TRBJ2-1	CASSSIGRTRSYNEQFF
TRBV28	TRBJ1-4	CASSLTSLEKLFF
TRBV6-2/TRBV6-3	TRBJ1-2	CASSYSRDGYTF